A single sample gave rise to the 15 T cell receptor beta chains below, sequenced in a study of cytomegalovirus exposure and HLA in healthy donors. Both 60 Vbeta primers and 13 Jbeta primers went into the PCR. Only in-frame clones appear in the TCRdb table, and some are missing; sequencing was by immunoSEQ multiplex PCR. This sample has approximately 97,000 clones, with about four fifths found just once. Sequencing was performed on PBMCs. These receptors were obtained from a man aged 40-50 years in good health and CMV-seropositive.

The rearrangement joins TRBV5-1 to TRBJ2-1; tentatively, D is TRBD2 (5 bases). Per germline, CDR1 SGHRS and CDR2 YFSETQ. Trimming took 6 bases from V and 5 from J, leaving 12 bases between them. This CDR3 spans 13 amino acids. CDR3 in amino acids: CASTVTGNNEQFF. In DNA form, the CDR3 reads TGCGCCAGCACTGTGACGGGAAACAATGAGCAGTTCTTC.

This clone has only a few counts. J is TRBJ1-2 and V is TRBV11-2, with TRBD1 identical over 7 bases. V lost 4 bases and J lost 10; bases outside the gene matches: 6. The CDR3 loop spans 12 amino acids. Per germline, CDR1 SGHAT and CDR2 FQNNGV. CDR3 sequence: CASSSGTAYYTF. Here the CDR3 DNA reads TGTGCCAGCAGCTCCGGGACAGCTTACTACACCTTC. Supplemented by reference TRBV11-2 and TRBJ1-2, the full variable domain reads EAGVAQSPRYKIIEKRQSVAFWCNPISGHATLYWYQQILGQGPKLLIQFQNNGVVDDSQLPKDRFSAERLKGVDSTLKIQPAKLEDSAVYLCASSSGTAYYTFGSGTRLTVV.

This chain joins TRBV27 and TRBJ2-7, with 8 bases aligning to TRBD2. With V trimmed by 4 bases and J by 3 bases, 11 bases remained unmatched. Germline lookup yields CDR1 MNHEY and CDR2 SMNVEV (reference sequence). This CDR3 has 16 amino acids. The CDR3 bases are TGTGCCAGCAGTTCCAGAAGAGGCGGGAGGCACTACGAGCAGTACTTC. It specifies CASSSRRGGRHYEQYF.

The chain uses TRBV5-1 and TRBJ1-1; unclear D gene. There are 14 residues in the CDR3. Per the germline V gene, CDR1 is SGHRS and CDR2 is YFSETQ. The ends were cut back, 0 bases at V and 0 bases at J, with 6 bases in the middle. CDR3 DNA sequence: TGCGCCAGCAGCTTGGCGAGCATGAACACTGAAGCTTTCTTT. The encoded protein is CASSLASMNTEAFF.

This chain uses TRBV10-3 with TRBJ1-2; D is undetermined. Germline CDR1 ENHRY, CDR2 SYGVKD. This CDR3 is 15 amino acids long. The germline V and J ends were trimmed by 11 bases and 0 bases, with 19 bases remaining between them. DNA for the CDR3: TGTGCCTGTGCTGGAGCGTCTTCGACTAACTATGGCTACACCTTC. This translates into CACAGASSTNYGYTF.

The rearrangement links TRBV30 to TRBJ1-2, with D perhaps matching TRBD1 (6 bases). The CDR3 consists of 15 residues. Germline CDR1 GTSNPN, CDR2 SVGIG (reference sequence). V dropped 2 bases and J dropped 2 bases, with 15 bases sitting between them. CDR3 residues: CAWSPRGQQNYGYTF. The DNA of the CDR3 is TGTGCCTGGAGTCCACGTGGACAGCAAAACTATGGCTACACCTTC.

CDR3 in DNA: TGTGCCAGCAGCGTAGACTATTCATCCTACAATGAGCAGTTCTTC. It codes for CASSVDYSSYNEQFF. The genes are TRBV9 and TRBJ2-1, with unresolved D. This CDR3 is 15 amino acids long. V was trimmed by 0 bases and J by 1 base, leaving 8 bases between them. Germline V lookup: CDR1 SGDLS, CDR2 YYNGEE.

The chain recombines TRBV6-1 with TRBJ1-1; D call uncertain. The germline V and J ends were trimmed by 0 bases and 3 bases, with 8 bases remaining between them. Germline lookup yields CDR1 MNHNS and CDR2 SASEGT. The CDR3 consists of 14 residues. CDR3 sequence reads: CASSEANIDTEAFF. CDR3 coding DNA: TGTGCCAGCAGTGAAGCGAACATTGACACTGAAGCTTTCTTT.

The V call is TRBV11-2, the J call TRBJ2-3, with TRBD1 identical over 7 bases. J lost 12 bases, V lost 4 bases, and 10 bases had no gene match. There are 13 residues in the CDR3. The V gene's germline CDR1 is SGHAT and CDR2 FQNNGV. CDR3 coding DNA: TGTGCCAGCAGCTCCACCTCCGGGACAGACCAGTATTTT. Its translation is CASSSTSGTDQYF.

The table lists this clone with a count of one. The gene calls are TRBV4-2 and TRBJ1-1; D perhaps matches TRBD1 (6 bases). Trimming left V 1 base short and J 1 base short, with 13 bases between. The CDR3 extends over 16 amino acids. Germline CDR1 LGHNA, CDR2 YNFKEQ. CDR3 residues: CASSQVSRGRNTEAFF. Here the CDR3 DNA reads TGTGCCAGCAGCCAAGTGAGCAGGGGTCGGAACACTGAAGCTTTCTTT.

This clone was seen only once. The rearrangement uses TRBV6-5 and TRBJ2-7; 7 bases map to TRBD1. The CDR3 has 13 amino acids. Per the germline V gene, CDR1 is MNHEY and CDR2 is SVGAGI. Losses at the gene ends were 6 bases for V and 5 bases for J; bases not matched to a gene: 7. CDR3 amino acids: CASRDYRGHEQYF. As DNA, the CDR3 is TGTGCCAGCAGAGACTACAGGGGCCACGAGCAGTACTTC.

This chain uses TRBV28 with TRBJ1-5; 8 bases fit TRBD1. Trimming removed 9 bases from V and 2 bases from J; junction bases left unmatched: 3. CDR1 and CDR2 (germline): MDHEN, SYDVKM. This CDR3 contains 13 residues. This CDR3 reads CASLTGGNQPQHF. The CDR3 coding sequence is TGTGCCAGTCTGACAGGGGGCAATCAGCCCCAGCATTTT. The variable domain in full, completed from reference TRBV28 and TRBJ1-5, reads DVKVTQSSRYLVKRTGEKVFLECVQDMDHENMFWYRQDPGLGLRLIYFSYDVKMKEKGDIPEGYSVSREKKERFSLILESASTNQTSMYLCASLTGGNQPQHFGDGTRLSIL.

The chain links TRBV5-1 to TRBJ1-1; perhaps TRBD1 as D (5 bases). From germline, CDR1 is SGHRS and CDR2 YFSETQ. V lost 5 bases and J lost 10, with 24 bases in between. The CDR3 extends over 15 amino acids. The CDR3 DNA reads TGCGCCAGCAGTCAGGGCAGGGCCGATCCGGGAGGAGCTTTCTTT. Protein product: CASSQGRADPGGAFF.

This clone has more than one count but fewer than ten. CDR3 bases: TGCAGTGCCTCACCCGCAGCGGAGCAGTACTTC. Translation gives CSASPAAEQYF. The chain combines TRBV20-1 with TRBJ2-7; D unresolved. CDR3 length: 11 residues. V was pared by 6 bases and J by 7 bases, with 13 bases between. The germline V gene has CDR1 DFQATT and CDR2 SNEGSKA (reference sequence).

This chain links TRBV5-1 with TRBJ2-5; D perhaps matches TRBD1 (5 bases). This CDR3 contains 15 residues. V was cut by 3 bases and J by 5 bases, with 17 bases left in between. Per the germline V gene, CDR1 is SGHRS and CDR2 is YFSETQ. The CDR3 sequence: CASSSLTVAGETQYF. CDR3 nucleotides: TGCGCCAGCAGCTCCTTGACAGTGGCCGGGGAGACCCAGTACTTC.